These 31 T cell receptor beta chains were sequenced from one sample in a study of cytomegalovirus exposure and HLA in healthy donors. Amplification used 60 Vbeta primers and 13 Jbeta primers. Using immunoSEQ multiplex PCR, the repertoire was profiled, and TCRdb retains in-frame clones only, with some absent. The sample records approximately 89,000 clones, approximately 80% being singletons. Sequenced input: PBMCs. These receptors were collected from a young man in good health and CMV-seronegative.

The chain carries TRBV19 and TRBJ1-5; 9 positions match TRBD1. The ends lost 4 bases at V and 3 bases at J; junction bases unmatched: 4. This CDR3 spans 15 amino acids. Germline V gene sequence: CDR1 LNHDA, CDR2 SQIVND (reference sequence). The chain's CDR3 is CASSRTGAHNQPQHF. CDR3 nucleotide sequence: TGTGCCAGTAGTAGGACAGGGGCCCACAATCAGCCCCAGCATTTT. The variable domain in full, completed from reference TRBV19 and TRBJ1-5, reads DGGITQSPKYLFRKEGQNVTLSCEQNLNHDAMYWYRQDPGQGLRLIYYSQIVNDFQKGDIAEGYSVSREKKESFPLTVTSAQKNPTAFYLCASSRTGAHNQPQHFGDGTRLSIL.

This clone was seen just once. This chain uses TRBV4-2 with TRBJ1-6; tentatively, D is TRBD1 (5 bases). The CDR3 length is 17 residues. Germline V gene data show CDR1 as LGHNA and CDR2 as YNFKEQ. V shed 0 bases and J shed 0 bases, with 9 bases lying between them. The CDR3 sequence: CASSQETGSSYNSPLHF. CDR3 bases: TGTGCCAGCAGCCAAGAAACAGGAAGCTCCTATAATTCACCCCTCCACTTT.

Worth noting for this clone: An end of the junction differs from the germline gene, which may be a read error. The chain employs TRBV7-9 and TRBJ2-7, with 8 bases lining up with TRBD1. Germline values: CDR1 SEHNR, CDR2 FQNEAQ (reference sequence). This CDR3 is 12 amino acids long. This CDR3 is CSSSTDREQQYF. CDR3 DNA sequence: TGTTCCAGCAGCACGGACAGGGAGCAGCAGTACTTC.

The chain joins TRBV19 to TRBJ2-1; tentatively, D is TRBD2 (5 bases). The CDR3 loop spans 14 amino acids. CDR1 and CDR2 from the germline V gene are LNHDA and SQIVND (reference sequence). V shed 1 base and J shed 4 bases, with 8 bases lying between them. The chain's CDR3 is CASSIGTLYNEQFF. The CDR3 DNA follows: TGTGCCAGTAGTATAGGGACTCTGTACAATGAGCAGTTCTTC.

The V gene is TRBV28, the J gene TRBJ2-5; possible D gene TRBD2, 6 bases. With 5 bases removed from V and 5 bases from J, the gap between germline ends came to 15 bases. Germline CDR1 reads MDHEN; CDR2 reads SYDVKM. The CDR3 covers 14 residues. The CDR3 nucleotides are TGTGCCAGCAGTCCCCGTGGCCGGGAGGAGACCCAGTACTTC. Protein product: CASSPRGREETQYF.

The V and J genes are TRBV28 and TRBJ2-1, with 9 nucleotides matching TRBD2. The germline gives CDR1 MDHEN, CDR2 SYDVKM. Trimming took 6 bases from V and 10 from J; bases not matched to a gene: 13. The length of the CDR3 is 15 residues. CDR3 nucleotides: TGTGCCAGCAGACCGACTAGCGGCTCCGTGAGGGAGCAGTTCTTC. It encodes CASRPTSGSVREQFF.

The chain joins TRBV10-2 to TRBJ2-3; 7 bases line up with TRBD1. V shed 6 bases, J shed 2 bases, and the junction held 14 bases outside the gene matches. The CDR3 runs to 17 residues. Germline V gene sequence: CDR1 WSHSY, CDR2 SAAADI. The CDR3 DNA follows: TGCGCCAGCAGAGGGGGCCCCCAGGGATCACTCACAGATACGCAGTATTTT. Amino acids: CASRGGPQGSLTDTQYF.

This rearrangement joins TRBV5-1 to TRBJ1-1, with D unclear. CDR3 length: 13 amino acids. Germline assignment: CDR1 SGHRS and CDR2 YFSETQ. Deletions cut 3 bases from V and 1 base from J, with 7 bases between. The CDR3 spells CASSSTTNTEAFF. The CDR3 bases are TGCGCCAGCAGCTCAACAACGAACACTGAAGCTTTCTTT. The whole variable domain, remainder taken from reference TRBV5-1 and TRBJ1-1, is KAGVTQTPRYLIKTRGQQVTLSCSPISGHRSVSWYQQTPGQGLQFLFEYFSETQRNKGNFPGRFSGRQFSNSRSEMNVSTLELGDSALYLCASSSTTNTEAFFGQGTRLTVV.

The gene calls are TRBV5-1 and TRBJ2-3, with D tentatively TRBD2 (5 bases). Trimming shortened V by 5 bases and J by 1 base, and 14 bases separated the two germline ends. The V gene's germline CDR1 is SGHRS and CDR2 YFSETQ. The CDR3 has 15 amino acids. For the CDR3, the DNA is TGCGCCAGCAGTCTCCGGGGAAAAGGCACAGATACGCAGTATTTT. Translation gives CASSLRGKGTDTQYF.

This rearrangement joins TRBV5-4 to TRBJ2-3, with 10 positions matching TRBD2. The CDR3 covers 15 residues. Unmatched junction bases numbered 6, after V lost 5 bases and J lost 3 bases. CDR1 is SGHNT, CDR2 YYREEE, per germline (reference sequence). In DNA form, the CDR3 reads TGTGCCAGCAGTCCTAGCGGGAGAATAACAGATACGCAGTATTTT. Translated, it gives CASSPSGRITDTQYF.

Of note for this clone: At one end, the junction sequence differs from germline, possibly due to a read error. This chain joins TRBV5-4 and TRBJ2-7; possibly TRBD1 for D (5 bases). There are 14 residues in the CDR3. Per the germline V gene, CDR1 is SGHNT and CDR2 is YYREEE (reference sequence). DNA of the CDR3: TGTGCCGGCAGCCCACAGGAAGGTTCCTACGAGCAGTACTTC. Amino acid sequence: CAGSPQEGSYEQYF.

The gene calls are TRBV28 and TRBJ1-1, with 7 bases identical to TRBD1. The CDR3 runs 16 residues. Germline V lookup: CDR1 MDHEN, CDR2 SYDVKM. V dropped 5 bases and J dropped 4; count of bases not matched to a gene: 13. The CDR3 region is CASSPPRDSLGTEAFF. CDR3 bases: TGTGCCAGCAGTCCTCCGCGGGACAGCCTTGGCACTGAAGCTTTCTTT.

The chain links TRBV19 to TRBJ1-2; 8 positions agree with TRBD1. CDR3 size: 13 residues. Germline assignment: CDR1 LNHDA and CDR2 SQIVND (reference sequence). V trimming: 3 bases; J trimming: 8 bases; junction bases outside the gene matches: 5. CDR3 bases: TGTGCCAGTAGTATTGGACAGGGTCGAGGCTACACCTTC. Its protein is CASSIGQGRGYTF.

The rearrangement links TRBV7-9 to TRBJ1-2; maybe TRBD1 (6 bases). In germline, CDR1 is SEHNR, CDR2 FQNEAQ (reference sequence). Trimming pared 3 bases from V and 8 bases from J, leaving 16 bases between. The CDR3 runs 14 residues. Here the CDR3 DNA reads TGTGCCAGCAGCTTTGGTCAGGGGATATGGGGCTACACCTTC. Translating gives CASSFGQGIWGYTF.

CDR3 sequence reads: CASSSRQGMTDTQYF. The CDR3 DNA follows: TGTGCCAGTAGTTCGAGGCAGGGAATGACAGATACGCAGTATTTT. The gene calls are TRBV19 and TRBJ2-3; D might be TRBD1 (5 bases). The CDR3 spans 15 residues. V was pared by 5 bases and J by 3 bases, with 15 bases between. Germline loops: CDR1 LNHDA, CDR2 SQIVND (reference sequence).

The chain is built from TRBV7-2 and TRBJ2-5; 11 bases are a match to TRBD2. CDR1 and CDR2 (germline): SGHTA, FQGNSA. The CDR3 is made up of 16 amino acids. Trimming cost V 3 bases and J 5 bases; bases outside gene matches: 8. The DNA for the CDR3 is TGTGCCAGCAGCTTGCCTATAGCGGGGGGGTGGGAGACCCAGTACTTC. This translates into CASSLPIAGGWETQYF.

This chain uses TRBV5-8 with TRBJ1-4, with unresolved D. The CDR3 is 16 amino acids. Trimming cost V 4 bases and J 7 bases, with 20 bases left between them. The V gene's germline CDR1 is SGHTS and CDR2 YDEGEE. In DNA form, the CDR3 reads TGTGCCAGCAGCCCCCAACACCCCGACGGGAGTGAAAAACTGTTTTTT. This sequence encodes CASSPQHPDGSEKLFF.

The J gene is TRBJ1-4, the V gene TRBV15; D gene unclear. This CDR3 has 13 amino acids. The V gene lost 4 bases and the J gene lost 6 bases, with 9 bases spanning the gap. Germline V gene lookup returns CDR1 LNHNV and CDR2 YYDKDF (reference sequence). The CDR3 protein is CATSTAGDEKLFF. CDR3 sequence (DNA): TGTGCCACCAGCACTGCCGGGGATGAAAAACTGTTTTTT.

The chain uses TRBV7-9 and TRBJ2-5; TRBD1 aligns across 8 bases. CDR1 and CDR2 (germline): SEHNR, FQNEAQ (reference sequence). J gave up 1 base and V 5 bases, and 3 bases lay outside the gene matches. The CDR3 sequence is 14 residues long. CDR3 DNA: TGTGCCAGCAGCGTAGACAGGGGCCAAGAGACCCAGTACTTC. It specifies CASSVDRGQETQYF.

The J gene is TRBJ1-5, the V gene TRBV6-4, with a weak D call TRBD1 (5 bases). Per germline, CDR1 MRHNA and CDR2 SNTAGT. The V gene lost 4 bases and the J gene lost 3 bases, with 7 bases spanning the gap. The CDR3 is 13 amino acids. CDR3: CASSAGYNQPQHF. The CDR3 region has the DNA TGTGCCAGCAGTGCAGGGTACAATCAGCCCCAGCATTTT.

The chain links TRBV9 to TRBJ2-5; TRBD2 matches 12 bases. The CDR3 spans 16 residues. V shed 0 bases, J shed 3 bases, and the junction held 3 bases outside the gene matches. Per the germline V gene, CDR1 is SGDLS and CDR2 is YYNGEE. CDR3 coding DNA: TGTGCCAGCAGCGTAGGTCCTAGCGGGGGGGAAGAGACCCAGTACTTC. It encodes CASSVGPSGGEETQYF. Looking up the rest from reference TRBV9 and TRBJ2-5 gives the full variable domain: DSGVTQTPKHLITATGQRVTLRCSPRSGDLSVYWYQQSLDQGLQFLIQYYNGEERAKGNILERFSAQQFPDLHSELNLSSLELGDSALYFCASSVGPSGGEETQYFGPGTRLLVL.

The CDR3 DNA follows: TGTGCCTGGAGTGTGAGGAAACGGAGTGTAGGTCTGTACAGGTCGGACCAGCCCCAGCATTTT. Its translation is CAWSVRKRSVGLYRSDQPQHF. The chain has TRBV30 and TRBJ1-5; tentative D call: TRBD1 (5 bases). Trimming shortened V by 0 bases and J by 7 bases, and 34 bases separated the two germline ends. This CDR3 spans 21 amino acids. Germline CDR1 and CDR2: GTSNPN and SVGIG (reference sequence).

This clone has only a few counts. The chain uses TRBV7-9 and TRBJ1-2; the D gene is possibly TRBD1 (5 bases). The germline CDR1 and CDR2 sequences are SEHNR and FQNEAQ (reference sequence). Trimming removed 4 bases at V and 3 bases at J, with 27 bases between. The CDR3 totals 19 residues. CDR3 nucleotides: TGTGCCAGCAGCTCCGAGCCCGGGACCATAAAGGACTACTACTATGGCTACACCTTC. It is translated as CASSSEPGTIKDYYYGYTF.

The CDR3 DNA reads as TGTGCCAGCAGTTACGCCCTGGGACAGAGAACCACTGAAGCTTTCTTT. The encoded protein is CASSYALGQRTTEAFF. The V and J genes are TRBV6-5 and TRBJ1-1, with 7 bases identical to TRBD1. The CDR3 has 16 residues. V gave up 2 bases and J gave up 4 bases; unmatched junction bases: 10. CDR1 is MNHEY and CDR2 is SVGAGI in the germline V gene.

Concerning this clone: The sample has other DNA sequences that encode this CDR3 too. CDR3: CASKESGTGVLYGYTF. Written as DNA, the CDR3 is TGTGCCAGTAAAGAGTCCGGGACAGGGGTACTCTATGGCTACACCTTC. The V and J genes are TRBV19 and TRBJ1-2; 10 nucleotides agree with TRBD1. Germline V gene sequence: CDR1 LNHDA, CDR2 SQIVND (reference sequence). The J segment lost 4 bases and the V segment lost 7 bases, leaving 12 bases of the junction unmatched. This CDR3 is built from 16 residues.

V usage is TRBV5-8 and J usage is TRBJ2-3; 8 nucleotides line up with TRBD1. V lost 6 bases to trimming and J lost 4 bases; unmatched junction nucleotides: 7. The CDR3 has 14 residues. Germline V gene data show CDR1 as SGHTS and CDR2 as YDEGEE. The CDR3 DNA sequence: TGTGCCAGCACCAGGACAGGGAATCCAGATACGCAGTATTTT. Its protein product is CASTRTGNPDTQYF.

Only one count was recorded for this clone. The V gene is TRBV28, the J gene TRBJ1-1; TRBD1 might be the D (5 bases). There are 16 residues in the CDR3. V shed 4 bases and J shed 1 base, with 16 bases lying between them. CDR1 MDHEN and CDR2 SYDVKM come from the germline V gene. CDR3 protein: CASSSSWGPPNTEAFF. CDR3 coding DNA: TGTGCCAGCAGTTCATCTTGGGGCCCCCCGAACACTGAAGCTTTCTTT. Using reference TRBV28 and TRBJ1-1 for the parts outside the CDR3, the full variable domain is DVKVTQSSRYLVKRTGEKVFLECVQDMDHENMFWYRQDPGLGLRLIYFSYDVKMKEKGDIPEGYSVSREKKERFSLILESASTNQTSMYLCASSSSWGPPNTEAFFGQGTRLTVV.

As DNA, the CDR3 is TGTGCCAGCAGCTTAGGCAGGGTTAGACCGAACACCGGGGAGCTGTTTTTT. It encodes CASSLGRVRPNTGELFF. The rearrangement uses TRBV7-4 and TRBJ2-2, with a tentative D call TRBD1 (5 bases). The CDR3 spans 17 residues. The V and J ends lost 1 base and 0 bases respectively, with 12 bases between them. Germline CDR1 reads SGHVT; CDR2 reads SQSDAQ.

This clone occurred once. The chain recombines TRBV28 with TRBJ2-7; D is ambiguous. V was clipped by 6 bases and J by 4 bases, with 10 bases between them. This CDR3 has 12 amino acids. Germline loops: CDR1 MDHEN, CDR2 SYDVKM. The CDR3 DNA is TGTGCCAGCAGCCCACCCGGTTACGAGCAGTACTTC. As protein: CASSPPGYEQYF.

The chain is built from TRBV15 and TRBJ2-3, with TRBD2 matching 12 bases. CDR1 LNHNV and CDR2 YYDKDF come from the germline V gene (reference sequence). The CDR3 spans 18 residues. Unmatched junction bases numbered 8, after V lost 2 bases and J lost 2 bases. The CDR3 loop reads CATSRTPLAGGFTDTQYF. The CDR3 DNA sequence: TGTGCCACCAGCAGAACTCCCCTAGCGGGGGGGTTCACAGATACGCAGTATTTT.

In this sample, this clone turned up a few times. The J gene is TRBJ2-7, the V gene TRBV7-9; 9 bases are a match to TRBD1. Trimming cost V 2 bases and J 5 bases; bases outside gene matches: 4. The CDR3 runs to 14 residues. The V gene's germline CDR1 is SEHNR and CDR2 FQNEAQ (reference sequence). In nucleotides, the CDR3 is TGTGCCAGCAGCTTATCCCGGACAGGGGACGAGCAGTACTTC. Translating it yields CASSLSRTGDEQYF.